The entry below describes one T cell receptor (beta chain). The entry originates in a study of shared clonotypes between healthy human individuals. Per the germline V gene, CDR1 is MNHEY and CDR2 is SVGAGI. The CDR3 covers 15 residues. V shed 2 bases and J shed 7 bases, with 12 bases lying between them. TCRdb keeps only in-frame clones here, not all; method: immunoSEQ multiplex PCR. Of some 2,000,000 clones listed, 85% to 95% are singletons. This sequence was found in a man between 18 and 35 years old in good health. The sequenced sample consisted of naive CD4+ T cells sorted from blood. Subset noted: CD45RA+ positively selected. V gene TRBV6-5 combines with J gene TRBJ1-6, with D possibly matching TRBD1 (5 bases). In DNA form, the CDR3 reads TGTGCCAGCAGTTACGTAGGGGTGGAGAATTCACCCCTCCACTTT. Encoded protein: CASSYVGVENSPLHF.